This T cell receptor (beta chain) was identified in a study of response to subunit inactivated influenza vaccine. Regarding the study as a whole: The authors proposed limited new T cell recruitment per seasonal influenza vaccination.

As concerns this clonotype: The antigen is undetermined.

V dropped 3 bases and J dropped 6; count of bases not matched to a gene: 8. CDR1 is SGHRS, CDR2 YFSETQ, per germline. The CDR3 sequence is 15 residues long. TCRdb reanalysed the RT-PCR reads using MiXCR and keeps one entry per CDR3 protein. The data show 400,000 to 650,000 distinct CDR3 sequences, more than 7% seen once. Sequences were derived from PBMCs from blood, sampled roughly 24 months after vaccination. V usage is TRBV5-1 and J usage is TRBJ1-4; TRBD1 agrees at 7 bases. The sequence was obtained from a man aged 50 to 69 who received an inactivated influenza vaccine. CDR3 region: CASSWGRGRDEKLFF. The CDR3 DNA is TGCGCCAGCAGCTGGGGAAGGGGGCGGGATGAAAAACTGTTTTTT.